The present T cell receptor (beta chain) was sequenced within a study of neoadjuvant nivolumab and ipilimumab in lung cancer. Turning to the study itself: Nivolumab 3 mg/kg was given days 1, 15 and 29, plus ipilimumab 1 mg/kg day 1 in combination.

Study-level findings and limits: Pretherapy blood TCR richness correlated positively with resected tumor richness. From pretherapy to surgery, tumor richness and clonality rose with dual therapy. A small number of samples were TCR sequenced.

Of note for this clone: No antigen is known for it.

Assay: immunoSEQ multiplex PCR; the TCRdb copy retains only in-frame clones and omits some. The data contain about 27,000 clones, 60% to 85% of them seen just once; the ten biggest clones take up roughly 18%. The TCR originated in an adult with non-small cell lung cancer. The source material was tumor tissue, sampled after neoadjuvant nivolumab, alone or with ipilimumab, at or shortly before surgery.

DNA for the CDR3: TGCGCCAGCAGCTTGTCCACAGGGGATGAAAAACTGTTTTTT. Protein: CASSLSTGDEKLFF. J is TRBJ1-4 and V is TRBV5-1, with 7 positions matching TRBD1. J was trimmed by 6 bases and V by 1 base; bases with no gene match: 3. The CDR3 contains 14 residues. Germline lookup yields CDR1 SGHRS and CDR2 YFSETQ.